The sample holds many counts of the clone carrying this TCR beta chain. Its antigen remains unidentified. This sample was taken from a study of early T cells in non-severe SARS-CoV-2 infection. Whole-study context: Sequencing of bulk RNA from unsorted whole blood was done, without chain pairing. The study's findings and limits: VDJdb matching, biased toward anti-spike CD8 responses, missed private and CD4 specificities.

Germline CDR1 reads MNHEY; CDR2 reads SMNVEV (reference sequence). This CDR3 comprises 14 residues. V shed 2 bases, J shed 4 bases, and the junction held 5 bases outside the gene matches. Researchers tagged individual cDNA molecules with unique molecular identifiers. One entry per CDR3 protein, called by TCRdb with MiXCR from the 5' RACE reads. The sample contains 55,000 to 75,000 distinct CDR3 sequences, about an eighth of which appear only once. The clonotype originates from an adult who was a healthcare worker with PCR-confirmed SARS-CoV-2 infection or an uninfected control (not recorded which). The genes are TRBV27 and TRBJ2-7; 7 bases line up with TRBD1. Input material: whole blood. The CDR3 sequence is CASSLPGTAYEQYF. In DNA form, the CDR3 reads TGTGCCAGCAGTTTACCAGGGACAGCGTACGAGCAGTACTTC.